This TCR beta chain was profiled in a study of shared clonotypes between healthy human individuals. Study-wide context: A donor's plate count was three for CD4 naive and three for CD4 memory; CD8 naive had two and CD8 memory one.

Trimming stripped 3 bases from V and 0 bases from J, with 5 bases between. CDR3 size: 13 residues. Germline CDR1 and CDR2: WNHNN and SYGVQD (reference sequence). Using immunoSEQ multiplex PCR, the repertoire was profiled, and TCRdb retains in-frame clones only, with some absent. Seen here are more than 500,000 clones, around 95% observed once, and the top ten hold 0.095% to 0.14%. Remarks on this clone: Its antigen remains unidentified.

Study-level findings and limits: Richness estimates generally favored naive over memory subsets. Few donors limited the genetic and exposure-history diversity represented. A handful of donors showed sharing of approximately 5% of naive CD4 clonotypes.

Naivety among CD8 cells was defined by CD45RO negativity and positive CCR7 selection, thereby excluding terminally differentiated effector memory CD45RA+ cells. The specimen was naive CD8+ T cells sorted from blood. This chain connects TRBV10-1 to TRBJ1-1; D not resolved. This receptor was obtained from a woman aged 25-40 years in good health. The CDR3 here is CASSDSVNTEAFF. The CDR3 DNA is TGCGCCAGCAGTGATTCAGTGAACACTGAAGCTTTCTTT.